This T cell receptor beta chain was sequenced for a study of beta chain features in type 1 diabetes. Study results and caveats: In every one of the four CD4+ subsets, TCRB CDR3s were moderately but significantly shorter in Type 1 diabetes patients.

cDNA synthesis used the whole RNA isolate, giving expressed TCRB sequences. Sequenced by immunoSEQ multiplex PCR; TCRdb stores in-frame clones only, minus some. The sample has around 250,000 clones; more than 13% are singletons. As concerns this clone: What it binds is not known.

This CDR3 is 14 amino acids long. This sequence originates from a man aged 25 to 40 with type 1 diabetes. This sequence joins TRBV21-1 and TRBJ2-1; TRBD2 was called by the table and not checked on the DNA. TRBV21-1 counts as a pseudogene. Sequenced sample: naive CD4+ T cells from blood. The CDR3 loop is CASCRRTFRCEQFF. Here the CDR3 DNA reads TGTGCCAGCTGCCGACGGACTTTTCGGTGTGAGCAGTTCTTC.